The rows below give T cell receptor beta chains drawn from one sample of a study of cytomegalovirus exposure and HLA in healthy donors. Method: immunoSEQ multiplex PCR; TCRdb's copy keeps in-frame clones and lacks some. In all, the sample yields more than 45,000 clones. Material for sequencing was PBMCs. These receptors were obtained from a male donor in good health and CMV-seronegative. Both conserved end residues are part of each CDR3. D genes are given only for firm matches.

V gene: TRBV4-1
J gene: TRBJ1-6
CDR3 length: 16
D gene: TRBD1
CDR3 DNA: TGCGCCAGCAGCGGACAGGGGTCGGGATATAATTCACCCCTCCACTTT
CDR3 protein: CASSGQGSGYNSPLHF

V gene: TRBV10-3
J gene: TRBJ2-7
CDR3 length: 15
D gene: .
CDR3 DNA: TGTGCCATCAGCCCCCCGACGAGCGGTAGCTACGAGCAGTACTTC
CDR3 protein: CAISPPTSGSYEQYF

V gene: TRBV20-1
J gene: TRBJ2-2
CDR3 length: 11
D gene: .
CDR3 DNA: TGCAGTGTCCCTGGAGCCGGGGAGCTGTTTTTT
CDR3 protein: CSVPGAGELFF

V gene: TRBV7-8
J gene: TRBJ1-6
CDR3 length: 13
D gene: .
CDR3 DNA: TGTGCCAGCAGTGGGACACTGGGCGCACCCCTCCACTTT
CDR3 protein: CASSGTLGAPLHF

V gene: TRBV29-1
J gene: TRBJ2-2
CDR3 length: 15
D gene: TRBD2
CDR3 DNA: TGCAGCGTTGAAGCCAGCGGGGGACTCACCGGGGAGCTGTTTTTT
CDR3 protein: CSVEASGGLTGELFF

V gene: TRBV30
J gene: TRBJ1-6
CDR3 length: 14
D gene: .
CDR3 DNA: TGTGCCTGGAGAGCCAGGGGTTATAATTCACCCCTCCACTTT
CDR3 protein: CAWRARGYNSPLHF

V gene: TRBV7-9
J gene: TRBJ1-5
CDR3 length: 12
D gene: .
CDR3 DNA: TGTGCCAGCACTTTAGGGGATCAGCCCCAGCATTTT
CDR3 protein: CASTLGDQPQHF

V gene: TRBV5-6
J gene: TRBJ1-2
CDR3 length: 14
D gene: .
CDR3 DNA: TGTGCCAGCAGCCTGTTTCCGGCTAACTATGGCTACACCTTC
CDR3 protein: CASSLFPANYGYTF

V gene: TRBV6-5
J gene: TRBJ2-5
CDR3 length: 14
D gene: .
CDR3 DNA: TGTGCCAGCAGTTACCAGGCACGCCAAGAGACCCAGTACTTC
CDR3 protein: CASSYQARQETQYF

V gene: TRBV6-5
J gene: TRBJ1-1
CDR3 length: 15
D gene: .
CDR3 DNA: TGTGCCAGCAGCAGGGACCGCCATGGGGGGACTGAAGCTTTCTTT
CDR3 protein: CASSRDRHGGTEAFF

V gene: TRBV30
J gene: TRBJ1-1
CDR3 length: 14
D gene: .
CDR3 DNA: TGTGCCTGGAGCGCACAGGTATCGGACACTGAAGCTTTCTTT
CDR3 protein: CAWSAQVSDTEAFF

V gene: TRBV30
J gene: TRBJ2-2
CDR3 length: 16
D gene: .
CDR3 DNA: TGTGCCTGGAGTGTACCCGGAGGGACGCGACCCGGGGAGCTGTTTTTT
CDR3 protein: CAWSVPGGTRPGELFF

V gene: TRBV4-1
J gene: TRBJ2-2
CDR3 length: 15
D gene: .
CDR3 DNA: TGCGCCAGCAGCCCAAACCCCGACACGACCGGGGAGCTGTTTTTT
CDR3 protein: CASSPNPDTTGELFF

V gene: TRBV27
J gene: TRBJ1-2
CDR3 length: 15
D gene: .
CDR3 DNA: TGTGCCAGCAGAAACCGGGAAAGTAAGTTCTATGGCTACACCTTC
CDR3 protein: CASRNRESKFYGYTF

V gene: TRBV9
J gene: TRBJ2-2
CDR3 length: 16
D gene: .
CDR3 DNA: TGTGCCAGCAGCGCGGAGGGGGGGGCCGGAACCGGGGAGCTGTTTTTT
CDR3 protein: CASSAEGGAGTGELFF

V gene: TRBV2
J gene: TRBJ1-1
CDR3 length: 16
D gene: .
CDR3 DNA: TGTGCCAGCAGTGAAGGGTCTGGGGCTTTGAACACTGAAGCTTTCTTT
CDR3 protein: CASSEGSGALNTEAFF

V gene: TRBV19
J gene: TRBJ1-2
CDR3 length: 14
D gene: TRBD1
CDR3 DNA: TGTGCCAGTATGCGGGACAGTAAGGTGTATGGCTACACCTTC
CDR3 protein: CASMRDSKVYGYTF

V gene: TRBV7-9
J gene: TRBJ1-5
CDR3 length: 15
D gene: TRBD1
CDR3 DNA: TGTGCCAGCAGCCCGGACAGGGGGTCGGTTCAGCCCCAGCATTTT
CDR3 protein: CASSPDRGSVQPQHF

V gene: TRBV10-3
J gene: TRBJ2-1
CDR3 length: 14
D gene: TRBD2
CDR3 DNA: TGTGCCATCAGCACTTCGGGAGGCAACAATGAGCAGTTCTTC
CDR3 protein: CAISTSGGNNEQFF

V gene: TRBV4-1
J gene: TRBJ2-2
CDR3 length: 16
D gene: .
CDR3 DNA: TGCGCCAGCAGCCAAGGACCACAGGGAGGGACCGGGGAGCTGTTTTTT
CDR3 protein: CASSQGPQGGTGELFF

V gene: TRBV7-6
J gene: TRBJ1-4
CDR3 length: 14
D gene: TRBD1
CDR3 DNA: TGTGCCAGCAGCTTAGGACAGGGCGGTGAAAAACTGTTTTTT
CDR3 protein: CASSLGQGGEKLFF

V gene: TRBV7-9
J gene: TRBJ2-3
CDR3 length: 17
D gene: TRBD2
CDR3 DNA: TGTGCCAGCAGCACTTGGGCTACTAGCGGGGGGCAAGATACGCAGTATTTT
CDR3 protein: CASSTWATSGGQDTQYF

V gene: TRBV28
J gene: TRBJ1-3
CDR3 length: 13
D gene: TRBD1
CDR3 DNA: TGTGCCAGCCAGGGGGGCTCTGGAAACACCATATATTTT
CDR3 protein: CASQGGSGNTIYF

V gene: TRBV2
J gene: TRBJ1-5
CDR3 length: 11
D gene: .
CDR3 DNA: TGTGCCAGCAGTGGAGGGGGGCCCCAGCATTTT
CDR3 protein: CASSGGGPQHF

V gene: TRBV23-1
J gene: TRBJ1-2
CDR3 length: 16
D gene: TRBD1
CDR3 DNA: TGCGCCAGCAGGGGACAGGGAAGTATGGGGGGCTATGGCTACACCTTC
CDR3 protein: CASRGQGSMGGYGYTF

V gene: TRBV9
J gene: TRBJ2-6
CDR3 length: 15
D gene: .
CDR3 DNA: TGTGCCAGCAGTGTGGGCCAGGCTGGGGCCAACGTCCTGACTTTC
CDR3 protein: CASSVGQAGANVLTF

V gene: TRBV9
J gene: TRBJ1-3
CDR3 length: 16
D gene: .
CDR3 DNA: TGTGCCAGCAGCGTAGATCAGGGTACGTGGGGAAACACCATATATTTT
CDR3 protein: CASSVDQGTWGNTIYF

V gene: TRBV6-5
J gene: TRBJ2-7
CDR3 length: 15
D gene: .
CDR3 DNA: TGTGCCAGCAGCCAAAGCGGACAGATAGTATACGAGCAGTACTTC
CDR3 protein: CASSQSGQIVYEQYF